Sequencing of this TCR beta chain was carried out in a study of cytotoxic CD8 clonotypes in ibrutinib-treated CLL. Findings and limits, study-wide: A rise in clonality was seen at ibrutinib response, and a fall back toward baseline was seen at progression. Against age-matched healthy donors, baseline clonality ran higher and tracked circulating CD8+ T-cell counts. Shared public clonotypes were rare, and on treatment they either got smaller or stayed the same.

The repertoire was sequenced with immunoSEQ multiplex PCR; TCRdb's copy has only in-frame clones and lacks some. This sample carries roughly 190,000 clones, around 70% of them seen once, and the ten largest clones take 13%. This clone was observed many times. Its antigen is not identified. Libraries of TCR beta were made from 1.5 to 2.5 micrograms of genomic DNA that came from cryopreserved PBMCs. Germline values: CDR1 SQVTM, CDR2 ANQGSEA. The CDR3 loop spans 15 amino acids. Trimming cost V 8 bases and J 4 bases, with 21 bases left between them. The receptor's source is a human donor with chronic lymphocytic leukemia. The chain joins TRBV29-1 to TRBJ2-1; the D is unclear. Sequenced material: PBMCs, taken after 24 months of ibrutinib treatment. The CDR3 reads CSWEEIDTRYNEQFF. In DNA, the CDR3 is TGCAGCTGGGAAGAAATCGATACGCGATACAATGAGCAGTTCTTC.